A selection of T cell receptor beta chains follows, all from one sample in a study of blood T cell repertoires in COVID-19. Libraries were prepared by immunoSEQ multiplex PCR; TCRdb keeps only in-frame clonotypes and omits some of them. The data hold about 81,000 clones, with around 82% observed a single time. Sequenced input: peripheral blood. All receptors come from a human donor in a cohort sampled during active COVID-19. The CDR3 runs from the conserved cysteine through the conserved F or W. The order of the fields is clone size, V gene, J gene, CDR3 length, D gene, CDR3 protein, CDR3 DNA. A D gene is named only where the DNA matches it firmly. Size is stated for part of the rows, as once, few or many counts, or as a class when the clone is expanded.

abundance: NA; v_gene: TRBV6-5; j_gene: TRBJ1-4; len: 15; d_gene: NA; CDR3aa: CASRDQTGVNEKLFF; CDR3nt: TGTGCCAGCAGAGATCAGACAGGCGTTAATGAAAAACTGTTTTTT
abundance: NA; v_gene: TRBV6-4; j_gene: TRBJ2-5; len: 15; d_gene: TRBD2; CDR3aa: CASETIAGDLMTQYF; CDR3nt: TGTGCCAGCGAAACCATAGCGGGGGACCTTATGACCCAGTACTTC
abundance: NA; v_gene: TRBV3-1/TRBV3-2; j_gene: TRBJ1-5; len: 14; d_gene: NA; CDR3aa: CASSQPGGNQPQHF; CDR3nt: TGTGCCAGCAGCCAACCCGGAGGGAATCAGCCCCAGCATTTT
abundance: NA; v_gene: TRBV11-3; j_gene: TRBJ2-1; len: 16; d_gene: TRBD1; CDR3aa: CASSPNGQGGRNEQFF; CDR3nt: TGTGCCAGCAGCCCAAACGGACAGGGGGGACGCAATGAGCAGTTCTTC
abundance: NA; v_gene: TRBV15; j_gene: TRBJ2-1; len: 15; d_gene: NA; CDR3aa: CATTTPGVSYNEQFF; CDR3nt: TGTGCCACCACCACCCCGGGGGTCTCCTACAATGAGCAGTTCTTC
abundance: NA; v_gene: TRBV30; j_gene: TRBJ1-6; len: 16; d_gene: NA; CDR3aa: CAWDPPGNSYNSPLHF; CDR3nt: TGTGCCTGGGACCCACCGGGAAACTCCTATAATTCACCCCTCCACTTT
abundance: NA; v_gene: TRBV7-8; j_gene: TRBJ2-1; len: 15; d_gene: TRBD1; CDR3aa: CASSSGQGVGNEQFF; CDR3nt: TGTGCCAGCAGCTCCGGACAGGGGGTGGGGAATGAGCAGTTCTTC
abundance: few; v_gene: TRBV3-1/TRBV3-2; j_gene: TRBJ2-7; len: 11; d_gene: NA; CDR3aa: CASSQGQKRFF; CDR3nt: TGTGCCAGCAGCCAAGGACAGAAGAGGTTCTTC
abundance: NA; v_gene: TRBV4-1; j_gene: TRBJ1-2; len: 16; d_gene: NA; CDR3aa: CASSPPGGSTNYGYTF; CDR3nt: TGCGCCAGCAGCCCACCCGGCGGCAGTACTAACTATGGCTACACCTTC
abundance: NA; v_gene: TRBV9; j_gene: TRBJ2-1; len: 13; d_gene: NA; CDR3aa: CASSPDAGNEQFF; CDR3nt: TGTGCCAGCAGCCCGGATGCGGGCAATGAGCAGTTCTTC
abundance: once; v_gene: TRBV6-5; j_gene: TRBJ2-7; len: 15; d_gene: NA; CDR3aa: CASSYSGRGAYEQYF; CDR3nt: TGTGCCAGCAGTTACTCGGGCAGGGGGGCCTACGAGCAGTACTTC
abundance: once; v_gene: TRBV5-1; j_gene: TRBJ2-5; len: 16; d_gene: TRBD2; CDR3aa: CASSYRGGAIGETQYF; CDR3nt: TGCGCCAGCAGCTACCGCGGGGGGGCTATAGGGGAGACCCAGTACTTC
abundance: NA; v_gene: TRBV5-1; j_gene: TRBJ2-1; len: 14; d_gene: TRBD2; CDR3aa: CASSLGSSGDEQFF; CDR3nt: TGCGCCAGCAGCTTGGGATCTAGCGGGGATGAGCAGTTCTTC
abundance: NA; v_gene: TRBV10-3; j_gene: TRBJ2-2; len: 13; d_gene: NA; CDR3aa: CAPGDYNTGELFF; CDR3nt: TGTGCCCCAGGCGACTACAACACCGGGGAGCTGTTTTTT
abundance: once; v_gene: TRBV2; j_gene: TRBJ1-1; len: 15; d_gene: TRBD1; CDR3aa: CASTVGTAMNTEAFF; CDR3nt: TGTGCCAGCACGGTGGGGACAGCTATGAACACTGAAGCTTTCTTT
abundance: NA; v_gene: TRBV25-1; j_gene: TRBJ2-1; len: 14; d_gene: TRBD1; CDR3aa: CASSEDRAYNEQFF; CDR3nt: TGTGCCAGCAGTGAAGACAGGGCCTACAATGAGCAGTTCTTC
abundance: NA; v_gene: TRBV5-6; j_gene: TRBJ1-2; len: 14; d_gene: TRBD1; CDR3aa: CASSRQGGRYGYTF; CDR3nt: TGTGCCAGCAGCCGTCAGGGGGGCCGCTATGGCTACACCTTC
abundance: NA; v_gene: TRBV5-5; j_gene: TRBJ1-5; len: 15; d_gene: TRBD1; CDR3aa: CASSLGGTGRQPQHF; CDR3nt: TGTGCCAGCAGCTTGGGGGGGACAGGGCGCCAGCCCCAGCATTTT
abundance: NA; v_gene: TRBV6-4; j_gene: TRBJ2-3; len: 14; d_gene: TRBD1; CDR3aa: CASRKQGATDTQYF; CDR3nt: TGTGCCAGCAGGAAACAGGGGGCGACAGATACGCAGTATTTT
abundance: once; v_gene: TRBV6-6; j_gene: TRBJ1-5; len: 13; d_gene: TRBD1; CDR3aa: CASADRANQPQHF; CDR3nt: TGTGCCAGCGCCGACAGGGCAAATCAGCCCCAGCATTTT
abundance: NA; v_gene: TRBV24-1; j_gene: TRBJ2-1; len: 20; d_gene: TRBD2; CDR3aa: CATSETTGTSGGPLYNEQFF; CDR3nt: TGTGCCACCAGTGAGACCACCGGGACTAGCGGGGGGCCCCTATACAATGAGCAGTTCTTC
abundance: NA; v_gene: TRBV4-1; j_gene: TRBJ1-5; len: 15; d_gene: NA; CDR3aa: CASSQDPGREQPQHF; CDR3nt: TGCGCCAGCAGCCAAGATCCGGGGAGGGAACAGCCCCAGCATTTT
abundance: NA; v_gene: TRBV7-9; j_gene: TRBJ2-5; len: 14; d_gene: NA; CDR3aa: CASRKRDSEETQYF; CDR3nt: TGTGCCAGCAGGAAGAGGGACTCCGAAGAGACCCAGTACTTC
abundance: NA; v_gene: TRBV5-1; j_gene: TRBJ2-5; len: 14; d_gene: TRBD1; CDR3aa: CASSETGGKETQYF; CDR3nt: TGCGCCAGCAGCGAAACAGGGGGTAAGGAGACCCAGTACTTC
abundance: NA; v_gene: TRBV14; j_gene: TRBJ1-6; len: 13; d_gene: NA; CDR3aa: CASSQALDSPLHF; CDR3nt: TGTGCCAGCAGCCAGGCCTTGGATTCACCCCTCCACTTT
abundance: once; v_gene: TRBV6-1; j_gene: TRBJ1-1; len: 14; d_gene: NA; CDR3aa: CASSVALGDTEAFF; CDR3nt: TGTGCCAGCAGTGTAGCTCTAGGGGACACTGAAGCTTTCTTT
abundance: few; v_gene: TRBV5-7; j_gene: TRBJ1-2; len: 15; d_gene: NA; CDR3aa: CASSLARTVSQGYTF; CDR3nt: TGTGCCAGCAGCTTGGCCAGGACAGTCTCACAAGGCTACACCTTC
abundance: NA; v_gene: TRBV7-2; j_gene: TRBJ1-1; len: 15; d_gene: NA; CDR3aa: CASSLNGGVNTEAFF; CDR3nt: TGTGCCAGCAGCTTGAACGGAGGGGTGAACACTGAAGCTTTCTTT
abundance: once; v_gene: TRBV7-8; j_gene: TRBJ2-3; len: 12; d_gene: NA; CDR3aa: CASQRAANTQYF; CDR3nt: TGTGCCTCACAGAGGGCAGCGAATACGCAGTATTTT
abundance: NA; v_gene: TRBV7-9; j_gene: TRBJ2-3; len: 16; d_gene: TRBD2; CDR3aa: CASSLTSGGTTDTQYF; CDR3nt: TGTGCCAGCAGCTTGACTAGCGGGGGGACCACAGATACGCAGTATTTT
abundance: NA; v_gene: TRBV7-9; j_gene: TRBJ2-1; len: 11; d_gene: NA; CDR3aa: CASSRENEQFF; CDR3nt: TGTGCCAGCAGCCGAGAAAATGAGCAGTTCTTC